This TCR beta chain was identified during a study of T cells after yellow fever vaccination (dated 2019 in TCRdb). Context from the whole study: The SMART-Seq v4 Ultra Low Input RNA kit was used to prepare libraries from fractions with low cell numbers. Blood samples were taken at several timepoints before and after primary and secondary immunization, and bulk PBMC replicates and cell subsets were isolated. The cohort comprised two healthy male donors, one aged 18 to 30 and one aged 30 to 40 years. To follow T-cell clones before and after primary and booster YFV17D yellow fever vaccination, bulk TCR alpha and beta repertoires were sequenced over time. The research as a whole found: Compared with the primary T-cell response, the secondary T-cell response was weaker but faster, peaking on day 5 rather than day 15. Only a couple of donors were included in the study, so the extent to which the findings can be generalized is limited. Computational filtering was needed because FACS-sorted repertoires could contain abundant contaminating clonotypes from the bulk population. Most clones expanded after primary vaccination (around 97% of CD4 and approximately 90% of CD8) were re-detected after the booster, suggesting that broad memory maintenance occurred. A small share of clonotypes was detected in both CD4 and CD8 compartments, with the overlap likely arising from convergent recombination.

The treatment or condition tag for this specimen amounts to: live attenuated yellow fever vaccine strain. At each blood-draw timepoint, two biological replicates of bulk PBMCs were collected. A standard Ficoll-Paque protocol was used to isolate PBMCs from peripheral blood. TriZol was used to extract RNA from bulk PBMCs, from CD4 and CD8 fractions, and from dextramer-positive and dextramer-negative fractions. This clonotype was detected a few times. Its antigen remains unidentified. The sample holds no much larger clone one base away, and base qualities are not on file. The CDR3 goes from the cysteine to the phenylalanine over 13 residues. Only the CDR3 region is kept as DNA, spanning 39 bases read in frame from base 1. CDR1 ENHRY and CDR2 SYGVKD were looked up in the germline V gene. For this chain, trimming is 5 bases at the V end and 7 bases at the J end, and the number of junction bases without a gene match is 5.

TCR cDNA was synthesized by 5'RACE template switching, which introduced a universal primer site and unique molecular identifiers. cDNA synthesis was primed from both the TCR alpha and TCR beta constant segments. Library amplification involved two PCR steps, and the second step added sample barcodes and sequencing adapters. Libraries were sequenced on Illumina HiSeq 2500 (2x100 bp) or NovaSeq (2x150 bp). The paper's processing steps were these. Reads were demultiplexed and collapsed into UMI consensus sequences with MIGEC, and V(D)J alignment was performed with MiXCR. Vaccine-responding clonotypes were identified with edgeR using replicate PBMC samples, with FDR below 0.01 and a log2 fold change above 5 up to day 15 being required. Each bulk clonotype was labeled CD4 or CD8 based on which sequenced repertoire, CD4 or CD8, contained the clonotype at higher abundance. TCRdb cleaned the public reads at Q25 with fastp, built clones with MiXCR and kept in-frame beta chains. Duplicate CDR3 protein sequences are folded into a single record with the most common DNA and genes. The V and J calls and clone size are TCRdb's, not the authors'. In all, the sample holds 300,000 to 350,000 distinct CDR3 sequences, and around 8.1% of those were seen once. Jointly, the top ten make up approximately 15% of the sample.

Sequenced here: PBMCs, sampled more than 40 days after the first yellow fever vaccination. Rearrangement joined TRBV10-3 to TRBJ2-7; 10 bases in the middle match TRBD1. This receptor was identified in a man younger than 30 who received the YFV17D yellow fever vaccine. The nucleotide sequence reads as follows: TGTGCCATCAGTCACGACAGGGGGCAAGAGCAGTACTTC. Translated, it gives CAISHDRGQEQYF.